This TCR beta chain was identified during a study of shared clonotypes between healthy human individuals. Germline lookup yields CDR1 SGDLS and CDR2 YYNGEE. This CDR3 spans 14 amino acids. With 0 bases clipped from V and 6 bases from J, the junction kept 2 bases outside the gene matches. With respect to this clone: No antigen is known for it.

Clones were sequenced by immunoSEQ multiplex PCR, and TCRdb holds only the in-frame ones, with some missing. The sample shows about 680,000 clones, around 73% of them seen only once. Notes on the study in general: Against clonotypes common to all four donors, non-shared ones had lower generation probabilities.

The split of CD4+ cells yielded CD45RA+ naive and CD45RA-negative memory subsets. This receptor was obtained from a woman aged 25 to 39 in good health. The rearrangement joins TRBV9 to TRBJ2-2; 7 bases agree with TRBD1. The sample taken for sequencing was memory CD4+ T cells sorted from blood. The subset denotes: CD45RA-negative fraction. CDR3 in amino acids: CASSVEGAAGELFF. In DNA form, the CDR3 reads TGTGCCAGCAGCGTAGAGGGGGCGGCCGGGGAGCTGTTTTTT.